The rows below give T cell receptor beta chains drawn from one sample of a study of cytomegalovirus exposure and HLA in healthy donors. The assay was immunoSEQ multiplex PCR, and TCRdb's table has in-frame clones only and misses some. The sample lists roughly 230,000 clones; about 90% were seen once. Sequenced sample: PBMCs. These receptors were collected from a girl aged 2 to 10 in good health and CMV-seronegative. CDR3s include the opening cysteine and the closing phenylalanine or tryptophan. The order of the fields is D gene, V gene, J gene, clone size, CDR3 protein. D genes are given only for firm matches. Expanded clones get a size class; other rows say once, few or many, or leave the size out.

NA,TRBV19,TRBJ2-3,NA,CASSLTSWSDTQYF
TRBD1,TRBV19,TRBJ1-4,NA,CASSTGTGREKLFF
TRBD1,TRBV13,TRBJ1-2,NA,CASSSGTDLWGYTF
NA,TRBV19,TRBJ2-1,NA,CASSPPNGGLSSYNEQFF
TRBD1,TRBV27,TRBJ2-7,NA,CASSDAGTVYEQYF
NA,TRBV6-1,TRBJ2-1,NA,CASSVRGIDEQFF
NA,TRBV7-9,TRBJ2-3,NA,CASSLGTASTDTQYF
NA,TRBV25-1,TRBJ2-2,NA,CASSRGNTGELFF
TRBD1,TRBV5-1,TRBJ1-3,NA,CASTGGGSGNTIYF
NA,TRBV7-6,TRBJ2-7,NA,CASSLGQGRSEQYF
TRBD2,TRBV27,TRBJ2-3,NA,CASMREFTDTQYF
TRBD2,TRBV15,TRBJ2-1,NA,CATARGTSGKRYNEQFF
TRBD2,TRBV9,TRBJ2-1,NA,CASSVGLIAGVYEQFF
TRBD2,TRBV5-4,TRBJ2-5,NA,CASSFPPGLAGGLGQETQYF
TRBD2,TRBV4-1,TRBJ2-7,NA,CASSQPTSGKYYEQYF
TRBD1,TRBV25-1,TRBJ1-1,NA,CASSARDRGTEAFF
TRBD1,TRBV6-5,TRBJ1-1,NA,CASSYSVTGGNTEAFF
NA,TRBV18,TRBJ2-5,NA,CASSPTQETQYF
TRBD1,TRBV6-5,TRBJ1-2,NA,CASSYRPGQGIRYTF
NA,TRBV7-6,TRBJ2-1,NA,CASSSGLNEQFF
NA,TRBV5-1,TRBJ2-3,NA,CASSLVTSSTDTQYF
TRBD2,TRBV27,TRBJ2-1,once,CASSSSGSGNEQFF
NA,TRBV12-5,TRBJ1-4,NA,CASAKGRPEKLFF